These 21 T cell receptor beta chains originate from one sample sequenced in a study of shared clonotypes between healthy human individuals. Using immunoSEQ multiplex PCR, the repertoire was profiled, and TCRdb retains in-frame clones only, with some absent. The sample carries 2,500,000 or so clones, more than 90% recorded once. The sample consisted of naive CD4+ T cells sorted from blood. Noted subset: CD45RA+ positively selected. The receptors shown here come from a man younger than 35 in good health.

The V gene is TRBV11-1, the J gene TRBJ1-5, with D perhaps matching TRBD1 (5 bases). The CDR3 has 15 amino acids. V lost 5 bases and J 2 bases, leaving 13 bases between the germline ends. Germline values: CDR1 SGHAT, CDR2 FQDESV (reference sequence). CDR3 in DNA: TGTGCCAGCAGCCTGGGGGGGGACGGCAATCAGCCCCAGCATTTT. It codes for CASSLGGDGNQPQHF. The entire variable domain, with the rest obtained from reference TRBV11-1 and TRBJ1-5, is as follows: EAEVAQSPRYKITEKSQAVAFWCDPISGHATLYWYRQILGQGPELLVQFQDESVVDDSQLPKDRFSAERLKGVDSTLKIQPAELGDSAMYLCASSLGGDGNQPQHFGDGTRLSIL.

Turning to this clone: The identical CDR3 is also encoded by other nucleotide sequences in the sample. The chain recombines TRBV27 with TRBJ1-2, with D unresolved. Trimming pared 3 bases from V and 1 base from J, leaving 6 bases between. CDR3 length: 13 residues. The V gene's germline CDR1 is MNHEY and CDR2 SMNVEV (reference sequence). CDR3 region: CASSLKGNYGYTF. As DNA, the CDR3 is TGTGCCAGCAGTTTGAAGGGTAACTATGGCTACACCTTC.

This chain joins TRBV30 and TRBJ2-1, with 10 positions matching TRBD2. The junction had 4 bases not matched to a gene; V was cut back by 3 bases and J by 5 bases. This CDR3 is built from 14 residues. Germline assignment: CDR1 GTSNPN and CDR2 SVGIG (reference sequence). Here the CDR3 reads CAWSLLAGNNEQFF. As DNA, the CDR3 is TGTGCCTGGAGCCTACTAGCGGGAAACAATGAGCAGTTCTTC.

V and J are TRBV30 and TRBJ1-4; D remains unclear. In germline, CDR1 is GTSNPN, CDR2 SVGIG (reference sequence). The CDR3 spans 14 residues. V was shortened by 0 bases and J by 8 bases, with 13 bases between the two germline ends. The CDR3 here is CAWSVGVGGEKLFF. Here the CDR3 DNA reads TGTGCCTGGAGTGTAGGCGTCGGCGGGGAAAAACTGTTTTTT.

The genes are TRBV11-2 and TRBJ2-7; D may be TRBD2 (7 bases). V was shortened by 0 bases and J by 2 bases, with 17 bases between the two germline ends. The CDR3 totals 17 residues. The germline V gene encodes CDR1 SGHAT and CDR2 FQNNGV. This chain's CDR3 is CASSLDGGGSSPYEQYF. The CDR3 nucleotides read TGTGCCAGCAGCTTAGATGGGGGCGGGAGCTCCCCCTACGAGCAGTACTTC.

The chain joins TRBV14 to TRBJ1-1; perhaps TRBD1 as D (5 bases). Looked up from germline, CDR1 is SGHDN and CDR2 is FVKESK. This CDR3 comprises 16 residues. V lost 1 base and J lost 4, with 16 bases in between. The CDR3 DNA sequence: TGTGCCAGCAGCCAAGTATTGGGGCTAGCCAGCACTGAAGCTTTCTTT. Translated: CASSQVLGLASTEAFF. The entire variable domain, with the rest obtained from reference TRBV14 and TRBJ1-1, is as follows: EAGVTQFPSHSVIEKGQTVTLRCDPISGHDNLYWYRRVMGKEIKFLLHFVKESKQDESGMPNNRFLAERTGGTYSTLKVQPAELEDSGVYFCASSQVLGLASTEAFFGQGTRLTVV.

The V and J genes are TRBV9 and TRBJ2-1; D might be TRBD2 (6 bases). Germline V CDR1 and CDR2: SGDLS, YYNGEE. This CDR3 has 15 residues. V dropped 3 bases and J dropped 3 bases, with 13 bases sitting between them. CDR3 protein: CASSGGLSIYNEQFF. Here the CDR3 DNA reads TGTGCCAGCAGCGGGGGACTTTCCATCTACAATGAGCAGTTCTTC. The whole variable domain, filled in from reference TRBV9 and TRBJ2-1, reads DSGVTQTPKHLITATGQRVTLRCSPRSGDLSVYWYQQSLDQGLQFLIQYYNGEERAKGNILERFSAQQFPDLHSELNLSSLELGDSALYFCASSGGLSIYNEQFFGPGTRLTVL.

J is TRBJ2-3 and V is TRBV7-9; TRBD2 aligns across 11 bases. CDR3 length: 18 residues. Looked up from germline, CDR1 is SEHNR and CDR2 is FQNEAQ (reference sequence). The ends lost 7 bases at V and 0 bases at J; junction bases unmatched: 12. The CDR3 reads CASTFVGTSGRSTDTQYF. DNA of the CDR3: TGTGCCAGCACCTTCGTGGGGACTAGCGGCCGTAGCACAGATACGCAGTATTTT.

The chain recombines TRBV30 with TRBJ1-6; no reliable D call. The CDR3 contains 10 residues. The V end was cut by 1 base, the J end by 14 bases, with 6 bases between. Germline-derived CDR1 and CDR2 are GTSNPN and SVGIG (reference sequence). The CDR3 nucleotides are TGTGCCTGGAGTGGAACTACCCTCCACTTT. Translation: CAWSGTTLHF.

V is TRBV27 and J is TRBJ1-4; no clear D. Per the germline V gene, CDR1 is MNHEY and CDR2 is SMNVEV (reference sequence). The CDR3 has 14 residues. V dropped 3 bases and J dropped 7 bases, with 12 bases sitting between them. CDR3 nucleotides: TGTGCCAGCAGTTTTAGTCCACCGGGTGAAAAACTGTTTTTT. Its translation: CASSFSPPGEKLFF.

This chain joins TRBV30 and TRBJ2-5; the D gene is possibly TRBD1 (6 bases). The CDR3 loop spans 13 amino acids. CDR1 and CDR2 (germline): GTSNPN, SVGIG (reference sequence). Deletions cut 1 base from V and 4 bases from J, with 10 bases between. In DNA form, the CDR3 reads TGTGCCTGGAGTGGGACAGTAGCAGAGACCCAGTACTTC. This sequence encodes CAWSGTVAETQYF. Variable domain in full (rest from reference TRBV30 and TRBJ2-5): SQTIHQWPATLVQPVGSPLSLECTVEGTSNPNLYWYRQAAGRGLQLLFYSVGIGQISSEVPQNLSASRPQDRQFILSSKKLLLSDSGFYLCAWSGTVAETQYFGPGTRLLVL.

The V gene is TRBV19, the J gene TRBJ2-1, with TRBD2 matching 10 bases. The CDR3 covers 13 residues. CDR1 is LNHDA and CDR2 is SQIVND in the germline V gene (reference sequence). Here the CDR3 DNA reads TGTGCAACAGAGCGGGAGGGCTACAATGAGCAGTTCTTC. Translated, it gives CATEREGYNEQFF.

The chain has TRBV6-6 and TRBJ2-7, with a weak D call TRBD2 (6 bases). With 6 bases removed from V and 2 bases from J, the gap between germline ends came to 11 bases. CDR1 is MNHNY and CDR2 is SVGAGI in the germline V gene (reference sequence). The CDR3 is made up of 13 amino acids. Here the CDR3 reads CASRGTGPYEQYF. CDR3 bases: TGTGCCAGCAGGGGGACTGGCCCCTACGAGCAGTACTTC.

J is TRBJ1-5 and V is TRBV6-1; D is undetermined. Germline V gives CDR1 MNHNS, CDR2 SASEGT. The length of the CDR3 is 17 residues. Trimming pared 3 bases from V and 2 bases from J, leaving 17 bases between. In nucleotides, the CDR3 is TGTGCCAGCAGTGACGAAGCTTGGCGGCAGGGCAATCAGCCCCAGCATTTT. It yields the protein CASSDEAWRQGNQPQHF.

The rearrangement joins TRBV7-2 to TRBJ2-2, with D hard to call. With 5 bases removed from V and 0 bases from J, the gap between germline ends came to 13 bases. The CDR3 has 16 residues. Germline CDR1 is SGHTA and CDR2 is FQGNSA. The CDR3 protein is CASSPVVIANTGELFF. Here the CDR3 DNA reads TGTGCCAGCAGCCCCGTGGTGATAGCGAACACCGGGGAGCTGTTTTTT.

For this clone: Other nucleotide sequences from this sample produce the same CDR3. The chain links TRBV7-2 to TRBJ1-2, with D unclear. Looked up from germline, CDR1 is SGHTA and CDR2 is FQGNSA. The CDR3 sequence is 12 residues long. The germline V and J ends were trimmed by 5 bases and 4 bases, with 8 bases remaining between them. The CDR3 is CASSLRSYGYTF. The CDR3 region has the DNA TGTGCCAGCAGCCTTCGGTCCTATGGCTACACCTTC.

V usage is TRBV5-1 and J usage is TRBJ2-7, with D maybe TRBD1 (6 bases). V was shortened by 3 bases and J by 7 bases, with 11 bases between the two germline ends. The CDR3 runs to 12 residues. Germline values: CDR1 SGHRS, CDR2 YFSETQ. In DNA form, the CDR3 reads TGCGCCAGCAGCTCACAGGGAATTGAGCAGTACTTC. The encoded protein is CASSSQGIEQYF.

This clone has only one observation. V is TRBV6-1 and J is TRBJ1-1; D unclear. The CDR3 loop spans 14 amino acids. V lost 4 bases, J lost 3 bases, and 12 bases lay in between. Germline CDR1 and CDR2: MNHNS and SASEGT. CDR3 sequence: CASSAGAGDTEAFF. The CDR3 DNA reads as TGTGCCAGCAGTGCCGGTGCCGGGGACACTGAAGCTTTCTTT.

The rearrangement links TRBV30 to TRBJ1-3, with 10 nucleotides matching TRBD1. The CDR3 spans 14 residues. Losses at the gene ends were 5 bases for V and 7 bases for J; bases not matched to a gene: 8. CDR1 is GTSNPN and CDR2 is SVGIG in the germline V gene (reference sequence). The chain's CDR3 is CAWEGQGVSNTIYF. DNA for the CDR3: TGTGCCTGGGAAGGACAGGGGGTATCGAACACCATATATTTT. The complete variable domain, with remaining parts taken from reference TRBV30 and TRBJ1-3, reads SQTIHQWPATLVQPVGSPLSLECTVEGTSNPNLYWYRQAAGRGLQLLFYSVGIGQISSEVPQNLSASRPQDRQFILSSKKLLLSDSGFYLCAWEGQGVSNTIYFGEGSWLTVV.

The chain has TRBV4-3 and TRBJ2-2; 8 bases are shared with TRBD2. This CDR3 has 20 amino acids. Per germline, CDR1 LGHNA and CDR2 YSLEER. V gave up 1 base and J gave up 2 bases; unmatched junction bases: 15. This CDR3 reads CASSQGGSGIQYINTGELFF. Written as DNA, the CDR3 is TGCGCCAGCAGCCAAGGAGGTAGCGGGATCCAATATATAAACACCGGGGAGCTGTTTTTT.

V and J are TRBV5-1 and TRBJ2-5; 11 bases line up with TRBD2. The CDR3 has 15 residues. Germline assignment: CDR1 SGHRS and CDR2 YFSETQ. V lost 2 bases and J lost 5; bases outside the gene matches: 5. CDR3 in amino acids: CASSFSGGVLETQYF. As DNA, the CDR3 is TGCGCCAGCAGCTTTAGCGGGGGGGTTTTGGAGACCCAGTACTTC.